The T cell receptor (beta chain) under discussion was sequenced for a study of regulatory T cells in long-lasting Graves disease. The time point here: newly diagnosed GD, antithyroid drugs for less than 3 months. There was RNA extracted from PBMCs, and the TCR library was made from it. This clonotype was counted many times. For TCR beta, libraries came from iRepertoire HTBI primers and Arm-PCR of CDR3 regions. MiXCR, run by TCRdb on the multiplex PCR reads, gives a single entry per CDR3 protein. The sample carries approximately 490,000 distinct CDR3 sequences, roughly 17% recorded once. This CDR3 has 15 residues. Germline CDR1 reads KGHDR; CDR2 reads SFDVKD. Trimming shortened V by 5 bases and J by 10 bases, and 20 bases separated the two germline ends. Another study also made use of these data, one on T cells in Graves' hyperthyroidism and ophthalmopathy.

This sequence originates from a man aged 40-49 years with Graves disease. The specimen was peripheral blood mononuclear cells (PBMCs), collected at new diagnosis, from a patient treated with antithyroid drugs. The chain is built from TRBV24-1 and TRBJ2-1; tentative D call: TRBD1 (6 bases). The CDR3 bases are TGTGCCACCAGTGGGCAGGGGCCCCTACCGCTGGAGCAGTTCTTC. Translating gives CATSGQGPLPLEQFF.